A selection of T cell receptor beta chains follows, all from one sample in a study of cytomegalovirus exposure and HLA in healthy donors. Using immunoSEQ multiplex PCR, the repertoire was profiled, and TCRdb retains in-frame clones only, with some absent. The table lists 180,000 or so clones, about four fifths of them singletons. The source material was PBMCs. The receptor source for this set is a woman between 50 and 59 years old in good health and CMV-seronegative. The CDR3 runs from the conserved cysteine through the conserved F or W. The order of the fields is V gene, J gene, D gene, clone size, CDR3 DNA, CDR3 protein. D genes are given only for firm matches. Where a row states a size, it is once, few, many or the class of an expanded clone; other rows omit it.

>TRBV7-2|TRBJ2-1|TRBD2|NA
TGTGCCAGCAGCTTAGCGAGTAGCGGGGGCTTCTATGAGCAGTTCTTC
CASSLASSGGFYEQFF
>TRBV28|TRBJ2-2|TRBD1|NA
TGTGCCAGCAGCTACCCGACGGGACAGACGAACACCGGGGAGCTGTTTTTT
CASSYPTGQTNTGELFF
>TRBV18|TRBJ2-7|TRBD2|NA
TGTGCCAGCTCACCCGGACTAGCGGGACCCTACGAGCAGTACTTC
CASSPGLAGPYEQYF
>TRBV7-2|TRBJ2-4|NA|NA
TGTGCCAGCAGCTCCCTGGGGGGCATTCAGTACTTC
CASSSLGGIQYF
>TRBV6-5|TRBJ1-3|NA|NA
TGTGCCAGCAGTTACGACAGCCGGACTGGAAACACCATATATTTT
CASSYDSRTGNTIYF
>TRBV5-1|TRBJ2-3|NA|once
TGCGCCAGCAGTTTTCAGACAGACCCCACAGATACGCAGTATTTT
CASSFQTDPTDTQYF
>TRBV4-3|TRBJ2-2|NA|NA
TGCGCCAGCAGCCAAGTTGCGGTTGCCGACACCGGGGAGCTGTTTTTT
CASSQVAVADTGELFF
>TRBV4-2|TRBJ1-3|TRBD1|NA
TGTGCCAGCAGCCAAGTAGGGACAGTAGGAAACACCATATATTTT
CASSQVGTVGNTIYF
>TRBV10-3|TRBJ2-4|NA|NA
TGTGCCACCCAGGGTGGAGAGGAAAACATTCAGTACTTC
CATQGGEENIQYF
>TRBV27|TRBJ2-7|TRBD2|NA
TGTGCCAGCAGGGCTAGCGGAACCTACGAGCAGTACTTC
CASRASGTYEQYF
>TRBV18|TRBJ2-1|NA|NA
TGTGCCAGCTCACCAGAACAGGATGGTGGCAATGAGCAGTTCTTC
CASSPEQDGGNEQFF
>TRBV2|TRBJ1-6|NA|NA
TGTGCCAGCAGTGGTTCAGGGAATTCACCCCTCCACTTT
CASSGSGNSPLHF
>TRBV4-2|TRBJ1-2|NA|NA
TGTGCCAGCAGCGGGGGGGGCAGTAGCAACTATGGCTACACCTTC
CASSGGGSSNYGYTF
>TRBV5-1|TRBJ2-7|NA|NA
TGCGCCAGCAGCTTGGTCTCACAGAACCCATTCATCGAGCAGTACTTC
CASSLVSQNPFIEQYF
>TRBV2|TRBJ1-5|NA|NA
TGTGCCAGCAGTGACTTACGGGGTCGAGAGCCCCAGCATTTT
CASSDLRGREPQHF
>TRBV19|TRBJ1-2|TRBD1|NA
TGTGCCAGTAGTAACCCCGGGACAGGAGTTCTCTATGGCTACACCTTC
CASSNPGTGVLYGYTF
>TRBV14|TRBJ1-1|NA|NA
TGTGCCAGCACCGCTCACCGAGCGGGTGAAGCTTTCTTT
CASTAHRAGEAFF
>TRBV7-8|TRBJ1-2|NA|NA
TGTGCCAGCAGCACGCACAGGCTACCGAACTATGGCTACACCTTC
CASSTHRLPNYGYTF
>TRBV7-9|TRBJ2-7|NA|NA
TGTTCCAGCAGCACGGACTTTTACGAGCAGTACTTC
CSSSTDFYEQYF
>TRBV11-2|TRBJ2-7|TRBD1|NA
TGTGCCAGCAGCCCCCCCTTAGGGACAGGGGCGAGGGAGCAGTACTTC
CASSPPLGTGAREQYF
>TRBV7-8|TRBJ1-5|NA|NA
TGTGCCAGCAGCTTATCCGGGAATCAGCCCCAGCATTTT
CASSLSGNQPQHF
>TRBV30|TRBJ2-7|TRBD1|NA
TGTGCCTTGAGTGGGACAGGGGGCCACGAGCAGTACTTC
CALSGTGGHEQYF
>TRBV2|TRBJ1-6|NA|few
TGTGCCAGCAGTGCGGGACACCACTACTTT
CASSAGHHYF
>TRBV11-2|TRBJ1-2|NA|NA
TGTGCCAGCAGCTTAGGGGCAGGGAATGGCTACACCTTC
CASSLGAGNGYTF
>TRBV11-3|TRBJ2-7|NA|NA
TGTGCCAGCAGCCCAGGACAGTTCCAAAGGTCGGGCACCTACGAGCAGTACTTC
CASSPGQFQRSGTYEQYF
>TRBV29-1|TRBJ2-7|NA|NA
TGCAGCGTTAGCCTAGCCCACGAGCAGTACTTC
CSVSLAHEQYF
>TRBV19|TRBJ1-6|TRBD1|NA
TGTGCCAGTAGTCCTCTACAGGGGGCGAATTCACCCCTCCACTTT
CASSPLQGANSPLHF
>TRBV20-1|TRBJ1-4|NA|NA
TGCAGCCCAGTCGTCAATGAAAAACTGTTTTTT
CSPVVNEKLFF
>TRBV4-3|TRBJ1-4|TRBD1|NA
TGCGCCAGCAGCCGCGACAGGGACGAAAAACTGTTTTTT
CASSRDRDEKLFF